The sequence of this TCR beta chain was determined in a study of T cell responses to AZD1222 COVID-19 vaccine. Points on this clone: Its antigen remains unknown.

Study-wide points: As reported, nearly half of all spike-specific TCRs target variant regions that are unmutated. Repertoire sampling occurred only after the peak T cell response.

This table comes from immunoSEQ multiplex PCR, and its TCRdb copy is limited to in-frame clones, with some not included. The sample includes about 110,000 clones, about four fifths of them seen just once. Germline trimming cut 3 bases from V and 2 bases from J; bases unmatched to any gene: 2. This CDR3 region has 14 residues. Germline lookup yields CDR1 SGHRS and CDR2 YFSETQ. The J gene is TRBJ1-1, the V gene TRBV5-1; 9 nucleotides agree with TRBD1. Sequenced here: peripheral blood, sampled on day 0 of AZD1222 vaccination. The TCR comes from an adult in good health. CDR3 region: CASSSDRGNTEAFF. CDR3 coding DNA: TGCGCCAGCAGCTCGGACAGGGGTAACACTGAAGCTTTCTTT. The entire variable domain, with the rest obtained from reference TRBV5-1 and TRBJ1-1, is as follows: KAGVTQTPRYLIKTRGQQVTLSCSPISGHRSVSWYQQTPGQGLQFLFEYFSETQRNKGNFPGRFSGRQFSNSRSEMNVSTLELGDSALYLCASSSDRGNTEAFFGQGTRLTVV.